This T cell receptor beta chain was sequenced in a study of T cells in Graves' hyperthyroidism and ophthalmopathy (dated by TCRdb to about 2019). About the full investigation: Peripheral blood samples were taken at the time of initial diagnosis, prior to any treatment. To identify TCR V-J signatures that set the groups apart, the researchers used a discovery cohort of about a hundred patients, made up of 40 to 45 with Graves' ophthalmopathy and some 55 with stable Graves' hyperthyroidism. Thyroid tissue and blood T-cell repertoires from several Graves' hyperthyroidism patients were also compared in the study. Following sampling, methimazole starting at 30 mg daily was given to hyperthyroidism patients, and high-dose intravenous methylprednisolone was given to ophthalmopathy patients. The 95 to 100 discovery patients were divided at random into training and test sets in a 7:3 ratio. TCR Vbeta CDR3 sequencing of roughly 140 peripheral blood samples (under 45 ophthalmopathy, roughly 72 hyperthyroidism and some 17 progressor patients) is reported in the paper. An independent validation cohort of fewer than 20 hyperthyroidism patients and 17 patients who later progressed to ophthalmopathy tested prospective prediction of ophthalmopathy.

The TCR beta CDR3 regions were amplified from the RNA transcripts. The first round of RT-PCR for the TCR CDR3 was performed with the HTBI primer set and the Qiagen OneStep RT-PCR kit. Libraries were constructed in a second round of multiplex PCR, after which size selection and purification were performed. The libraries were sequenced on an Illumina HiSeq2000 using paired-end 100 bp reads. Per the source publication's procedure: Raw data were processed with SOAPnuke, discarding reads with adapters, uncalled bases, mean Phred below 15, or no exact constant-primer or identifier match. High-quality paired reads were merged with COPE v1.2.5, and unique nucleotide sequences were defined as clonotypes. MiTCR v1.1 was used to align clonotypes to the IMGT TRBV, TRBD and TRBJ reference segments. Only V-J combinations with frequency above 0.0001, covering about 99% of repertoires, were analysed. The TCS score was defined as F50 (clonal expansion) divided by E x V (chaos), with BLOSUM62-based TCRdist calculated between CDR3 peptides within each V-J. Welch's t-statistics and random forest reduced 500 to 650 V-J features to roughly 13, which were used in a naive Bayes classifier (R e1071). Using fastp at Q25 and MiXCR, TCRdb reprocessed the public reads and kept productive beta chains. Under each unique CDR3 protein, matching rows form one entry showing the most common genes and DNA. The V and J calls come from TCRdb's annotation, not from the publication. The sample table records about 290,000 distinct CDR3 sequences; approximately 15% of these occur just once. The ten largest clones add up to less than 70% of the sample.

What the research found in general, with its limitations: Sample size was not statistically predetermined, and blinding of investigators to group allocation was not performed. Most expanded thyroid clonotypes (frequency above 0.001) were also detected in blood, a finding suggesting that blood repertoires may reflect thyroid immune responses. Ophthalmopathy was separated from stable hyperthyroidism by a 13 V-J signature model, with 85% to 90% sensitivity and approximately 81% specificity obtained in cross-validation and 80%/75% obtained in testing. In validation, progression to ophthalmopathy was predicted by the model with 70% to 71% sensitivity and under 85% specificity, a median of approximately 7.1 months before onset.

As regards this clonotype: The antigen it binds to is not known. Per-base quality was not reported, and no clone a single base away is much larger than it.

The V end loses 4 bases and the J end loses 0 bases, and a stretch of 11 bases separates them. According to the germline V gene, CDR1 reads SGHRS and CDR2 reads YFSETQ. The CDR3 spans 15 residues, from the cysteine through the phenylalanine. Only the CDR3 DNA is retained, 45 bases long and in frame from the first base. Ophthalmopathy patients had moderately to severely active disease, Clinical Activity Score of at least 3, NOSPECS grade of at least 4, and duration under 3 months. Patients with uncontrolled infections, other autoimmune diseases, pregnancy or lactation were excluded. Diagnoses were based on clinical symptoms, serum thyroxine and TRAb, thyroid ultrasound and orbital computed tomography. PBMCs were separated from 8 to 10 ml of fresh peripheral blood using Ficoll-Paque density gradient centrifugation. Trizol reagent was used to extract total RNA, and RNA quality was then checked on an Agilent 2100 Bioanalyzer.

The TCR was taken from an older woman with Graves' ophthalmopathy. The rearrangement joined TRBV5-1 to TRBJ2-1; the D gene is possibly TRBD2, with 6 bases matching. Sequenced material: blood. Here the CDR3 is given as CASSAGFSSYNEQFF. The DNA sequence follows: TGCGCCAGCAGCGCGGGATTTAGCTCCTACAATGAGCAGTTCTTC.